This record concerns one T cell receptor beta chain sequence. Antigen: not known. Measured with immunoSEQ multiplex PCR; TCRdb has only the in-frame clones, and not every one. The sample has 20,000 to 25,000 clones, 95% to 96% seen once. V lost 3 bases, J lost 2 bases, and 6 bases stayed unmatched. The length of the CDR3 is 14 residues. Germline CDR1 is SQVTM and CDR2 is ANQGSEA. This entry is derived from a study of regulatory and conventional T cells in RAG deficiency. Blood CD4+ CD25-low CD127-high conventional T cells supplied the genomic DNA template. Study results and caveats: In Omenn syndrome, sorted "Tregs" may be peripherally activated cells. Treg unique TCR beta sequences were approximately 99-fold fewer in Omenn syndrome and CID/AS patients than controls. In Omenn syndrome, Treg and Tconv repertoires overlapped >80%.

Another study also made use of these data, one on regulatory T cells. This second study notes: The primer mix had 52 TRBV and 13 TRBJ primers. Regulatory T cells showed the strongest V-J pair restriction and V/J gene skewing among patient repertoires.

Sequenced material: CD25- CD4+ T cells sorted from blood. The V gene is TRBV29-1, the J gene TRBJ1-2; 7 nucleotides agree with TRBD1. The receptor's source is a human donor in good health. CDR3 region: CSVEGQRGNYGYTF. CDR3 nucleotides: TGCAGCGTTGAGGGACAGCGAGGGAACTATGGCTACACCTTC. The variable domain in full, with the rest retrieved from reference TRBV29-1 and TRBJ1-2, is SAVISQKPSRDICQRGTSLTIQCQVDSQVTMMFWYRQQPGQSLTLIATANQGSEATYESGFVIDKFPISRPNLTFSTLTVSNMSPEDSSIYLCSVEGQRGNYGYTFGSGTRLTVV.